The 32 T cell receptor beta chains in this list originate from one sample, sequenced in a study of blood T cells in healthy people across ages. Primers used in a second PCR of about 7 to 12 cycles were a sample-barcoded 5' primer and a J-beta primer mix. From the 5' RACE reads, TCRdb called clonotypes with MiXCR, one entry per CDR3 protein. The sample has 800,000 to 950,000 distinct CDR3 sequences, 25% to 35% seen once. This same sample was also part of a study on T cells of mothers and their children.

The sample consisted of blood. The receptors come from a woman between 35 and 50 years old in good health.

J is TRBJ1-2 and V is TRBV29-1, with 9 bases that match TRBD1. CDR1 is SQVTM and CDR2 is ANQGSEA in the germline V gene. J gave up 4 bases and V 4 bases, and 10 bases lay outside the gene matches. This CDR3 is built from 15 residues. CDR3 residues: CSVGAQGAFGYGYTF. The CDR3 DNA is TGCAGCGTTGGGGCACAGGGGGCTTTCGGCTATGGCTACACCTTC. The full variable domain, rest sourced from reference TRBV29-1 and TRBJ1-2, is SAVISQKPSRDICQRGTSLTIQCQVDSQVTMMFWYRQQPGQSLTLIATANQGSEATYESGFVIDKFPISRPNLTFSTLTVSNMSPEDSSIYLCSVGAQGAFGYGYTFGSGTRLTVV.

The chain links TRBV20-1 to TRBJ1-1; TRBD1 aligns across 9 bases. Germline CDR1 is DFQATT and CDR2 is SNEGSKA (reference sequence). V shed 6 bases, J shed 5 bases, and the junction held 13 bases outside the gene matches. The CDR3 has 15 residues. CDR3 amino acids: CSANLGGQGLTEAFF. CDR3 coding DNA: TGCAGTGCCAACCTGGGGGGACAGGGCCTGACTGAAGCTTTCTTT.

This sequence joins TRBV29-1 and TRBJ2-5; no clear D gene. V was pared by 3 bases and J by 2 bases, with 16 bases between. The germline V gene has CDR1 SQVTM and CDR2 ANQGSEA. This CDR3 region has 15 residues. DNA of the CDR3: TGCAGCGTTGACTTTGGGTCTTCCCCGCAAGAGACCCAGTACTTC. Translation: CSVDFGSSPQETQYF.

This chain connects TRBV20-1 to TRBJ2-2; perhaps TRBD1 as D (5 bases). This CDR3 is 16 amino acids long. Germline assignment: CDR1 DFQATT and CDR2 SNEGSKA (reference sequence). V was pared by 1 base and J by 5 bases, with 17 bases between. The CDR3 region is CSARGVGAVGTGELFF. In DNA form, the CDR3 reads TGCAGTGCTAGAGGGGTAGGGGCGGTTGGGACCGGGGAGCTGTTTTTT.

The rearrangement links TRBV7-9 to TRBJ1-4; unclear D gene. The CDR3 is 18 residues long. V was clipped by 5 bases and J by 3 bases, with 22 bases between them. Germline CDR1 reads SEHNR; CDR2 reads FQNEAQ (reference sequence). In DNA form, the CDR3 reads TGTGCCAGCAGCCCAACAAGACCGACCCAACCTTCTAATGAAAAACTGTTTTTT. This gives the protein CASSPTRPTQPSNEKLFF.

This clonotype was picked up many times. This rearrangement joins TRBV6-6 to TRBJ1-4; a weak D match, TRBD1 (5 bases). CDR3 length: 16 residues. Between the trimmed V and J ends, which lost 6 bases and 0 bases, there was a span of 14 bases. Germline V gives CDR1 MNHNY, CDR2 SVGAGI (reference sequence). As DNA, the CDR3 is TGTGCCAGCAGCCCCGGGAGGGGTACAACTAATGAAAAACTGTTTTTT. Amino acids: CASSPGRGTTNEKLFF.

Comments on this clonotype: A much larger clone lies one base from this, so it may be a read error. The rearrangement uses TRBV7-3 and TRBJ2-1; 7 bases are a match to TRBD2. This CDR3 is 15 amino acids long. The J segment lost 5 bases and the V segment lost 5 bases, leaving 9 bases of the junction unmatched. Germline V CDR1 and CDR2: SGHTA, FQGTGA. CDR3 protein: CASSPCNAGDNEQFF. The CDR3 DNA sequence: TGTGCCAGCAGCCCCTGTAATGCGGGGGACAATGAGCAGTTCTTC.

This clonotype has just a few counts. The V and J genes are TRBV20-1 and TRBJ1-5, with D possibly being TRBD1 (5 bases). Germline V CDR1 and CDR2: DFQATT, SNEGSKA (reference sequence). The CDR3 loop spans 14 amino acids. The V gene lost 3 bases and the J gene lost 0 bases, with 9 bases spanning the gap. CDR3 DNA: TGCAGTGCTAGGGGGGGGAGTAGCAATCAGCCCCAGCATTTT. It encodes CSARGGSSNQPQHF.

To note about this clonotype: Possible read error: a much larger clone is one base away. The V and J genes are TRBV29-1 and TRBJ2-7; D not certain. Trimming pared 8 bases from V and 5 bases from J, leaving 16 bases between. CDR3 length equals 12 residues. Germline lookup yields CDR1 SQVTM and CDR2 ANQGSEA. CDR3 sequence: CSIKAGCNEQYF. The CDR3 coding sequence is TGCAGCATAAAAGCAGGTTGTAACGAGCAGTACTTC.

This clonotype was picked up a small number of times. The V gene is TRBV9, the J gene TRBJ2-3; TRBD2 matches 7 bases. This CDR3 has 19 residues. Germline lookup yields CDR1 SGDLS and CDR2 YYNGEE. The J segment lost 2 bases and the V segment lost 0 bases, leaving 15 bases of the junction unmatched. The CDR3 sequence: CASSVEGAAGVADTDTQYF. CDR3 nucleotides: TGTGCCAGCAGCGTAGAGGGCGCGGCGGGGGTAGCGGACACAGATACGCAGTATTTT.

This clonotype was observed a handful of times. The chain joins TRBV7-2 to TRBJ2-3; TRBD1 is a possible D gene (6 bases). V lost 6 bases to trimming and J lost 5 bases, with 18 bases between them. The V gene's germline CDR1 is SGHTA and CDR2 FQGNSA. The CDR3 is 15 residues long. The CDR3 spells CASRTTGVQGDTQYF. The CDR3 nucleotides are TGTGCCAGCAGAACGACAGGAGTTCAGGGAGATACGCAGTATTTT. Using reference TRBV7-2 and TRBJ2-3 for the parts outside the CDR3, the full variable domain is GAGVSQSPSNKVTEKGKDVELRCDPISGHTALYWYRQSLGQGLEFLIYFQGNSAPDKSGLPSDRFSAERTGGSVSTLTIQRTQQEDSAVYLCASRTTGVQGDTQYFGPGTRLTVL.

This clonotype occurred many times. This chain connects TRBV5-1 to TRBJ1-2; the D is unclear. Trimming removed 4 bases at V and 3 bases at J, with 16 bases between. The length of the CDR3 is 15 residues. Germline assignment: CDR1 SGHRS and CDR2 YFSETQ. DNA for the CDR3: TGCGCCAGCAGCCAGGAGGTGGGCAGCTACTATGGCTACACCTTC. Protein sequence: CASSQEVGSYYGYTF.

This clonotype turned up a few times. The chain carries TRBV7-8 and TRBJ1-1, with D tentatively TRBD1 (6 bases). With 5 bases removed from V and 0 bases from J, the gap between germline ends came to 19 bases. This CDR3 spans 17 amino acids. Germline CDR1 reads SGHVS; CDR2 reads FQNEAQ. CDR3 residues: CASSGKQGGYMNTEAFF. For the CDR3, the DNA is TGTGCCAGCAGCGGTAAACAGGGAGGGTATATGAACACTGAAGCTTTCTTT.

This rearrangement joins TRBV2 to TRBJ1-2; D call uncertain. Germline V CDR1 and CDR2: SNHLY, FYNNEI. The CDR3 loop spans 11 amino acids. Trimming took off 5 bases at V and 8 bases at J, with 9 bases between the two ends. CDR3 loop: CASSPKMGYTF. CDR3 coding DNA: TGTGCCAGCAGTCCCAAAATGGGCTACACCTTC.

The chain is built from TRBV11-2 and TRBJ2-1, with TRBD2 identical over 11 bases. In germline, CDR1 is SGHAT, CDR2 FQNNGV. With 1 base clipped from V and 2 bases from J, the junction kept 10 bases outside the gene matches. This CDR3 has 19 amino acids. CDR3 in DNA: TGTGCCAGCAGCTTAGGTCCCCCTAGCGGGGGGCTACCCTACAATGAGCAGTTCTTC. Encoded protein: CASSLGPPSGGLPYNEQFF.

CDR3: CSAIKGNTEAFF. The CDR3 nucleotides read TGCAGTGCTATAAAGGGAAACACTGAAGCTTTCTTT. The chain couples TRBV20-1 to TRBJ1-1; D not resolved. The V gene lost 4 bases and the J gene lost 2 bases, with 8 bases spanning the gap. CDR3 length: 12 amino acids. CDR1 is DFQATT and CDR2 is SNEGSKA in the germline V gene (reference sequence).

This chain uses TRBV18 with TRBJ2-6; D might be TRBD1 (6 bases). V shed 4 bases and J shed 0 bases, with 10 bases lying between them. CDR3 size: 16 residues. Germline CDR1 KGHSH, CDR2 LQKENI. The CDR3 sequence is CASSQQGRSGANVLTF. Here the CDR3 DNA reads TGTGCCAGCTCACAACAGGGTCGCTCTGGGGCCAACGTCCTGACTTTC.

This clonotype has at least ten counts. The chain uses TRBV11-2 and TRBJ2-7; tentative D call: TRBD2 (6 bases). V was pared by 5 bases and J by 3 bases, with 17 bases between. CDR1 and CDR2 (germline): SGHAT, FQNNGV. The CDR3 length is 15 residues. The CDR3: CASSPPGLSLYEQYF. The CDR3 DNA follows: TGTGCCAGCAGCCCACCGGGACTGAGCCTCTACGAGCAGTACTTC.

The rearrangement links TRBV6-1 to TRBJ1-5; no clear D. Germline values: CDR1 MNHNS, CDR2 SASEGT. This CDR3 is built from 11 residues. V was clipped by 6 bases and J by 1 base, with 1 base between them. CDR3 sequence reads: CASRSNQPQHF. CDR3 sequence (DNA): TGTGCCAGCAGAAGCAATCAGCCCCAGCATTTT.

This clonotype occurred many times. V gene TRBV11-1 combines with J gene TRBJ1-2; 9 bases are shared with TRBD1. The CDR3 totals 16 residues. Germline CDR1 SGHAT, CDR2 FQDESV (reference sequence). After removal of 5 bases from V and 4 bases from J, the junction contained 11 bases not matched to a gene. The CDR3 region has the DNA TGTGCCAGCAGCCCACAGGGGGCGCGAATCGGCTATGGCTACACCTTC. Translating gives CASSPQGARIGYGYTF.

This clonotype has a count of ten or more. The rearrangement uses TRBV4-3 and TRBJ2-7; D unclear. Per the germline V gene, CDR1 is LGHNA and CDR2 is YSLEER. The CDR3 runs 14 residues. V lost 0 bases and J 3 bases, leaving 9 bases between the germline ends. CDR3 sequence reads: CASSQEASFYEQYF. In DNA form, the CDR3 reads TGCGCCAGCAGCCAAGAAGCGTCCTTCTACGAGCAGTACTTC.

As for this clonotype: A read error may produce the germline difference seen at one junction end. The V call is TRBV5-1, the J call TRBJ2-1, with TRBD1 as a possible D gene (6 bases). CDR1 and CDR2 from the germline V gene are SGHRS and YFSETQ. The CDR3 spans 13 residues. This CDR3 is CAGSLGAVNEQFF. CDR3 coding DNA: TGCGCCGGCAGCTTGGGGGCCGTTAATGAGCAGTTCTTC.

This clonotype was observed a handful of times. This chain joins TRBV5-1 and TRBJ1-2; TRBD1 agrees at 10 bases. Looked up from germline, CDR1 is SGHRS and CDR2 is YFSETQ. The J segment lost 10 bases and the V segment lost 4 bases, leaving 13 bases of the junction unmatched. The CDR3 extends over 15 amino acids. Here the CDR3 reads CASSPNSGGTGVYTF. The CDR3 nucleotides read TGCGCCAGCAGCCCTAATTCAGGCGGGACAGGGGTCTACACCTTC.

This clonotype was recorded a few times. The chain uses TRBV7-2 and TRBJ2-3; possible D gene TRBD2, 6 bases. CDR3 length: 16 residues. The germline V gene encodes CDR1 SGHTA and CDR2 FQGNSA. The V and J ends lost 1 base and 0 bases respectively, with 11 bases between them. CDR3 coding DNA: TGTGCCAGCAGCTTAGTTACGGGGACTAGCACAGATACGCAGTATTTT. Amino acid sequence: CASSLVTGTSTDTQYF.

CDR3 bases: TGTGCCAGCAGTGAGGAGGATCGCTATGGCTACACCTTC. The encoded protein is CASSEEDRYGYTF. The rearrangement links TRBV2 to TRBJ1-2; unclear D gene. The germline gives CDR1 SNHLY, CDR2 FYNNEI. CDR3 length equals 13 residues. V shed 3 bases and J shed 4 bases, with 9 bases lying between them.

This clonotype came up many times. The chain recombines TRBV5-1 with TRBJ2-3; no firm D call. Trimming took off 4 bases at V and 0 bases at J, with 12 bases between the two ends. The CDR3 loop spans 15 amino acids. CDR1 and CDR2 (germline): SGHRS, YFSETQ. The CDR3 bases are TGCGCCAGCAGCGGTTTGACATCCAGCACAGATACGCAGTATTTT. Translation gives CASSGLTSSTDTQYF.

In this sample, this clonotype turned up many times. V and J are TRBV4-2 and TRBJ2-7; D is possibly TRBD1 or TRBD2 (5 bases each). Germline CDR1 reads LGHNA; CDR2 reads YNFKEQ. V was cut by 0 bases and J by 0 bases, with 18 bases left in between. The CDR3 consists of 18 residues. The CDR3 DNA is TGTGCCAGCAGCCAAGATAAGGGACGACTCGCGAGCTCCTACGAGCAGTACTTC. The encoded protein is CASSQDKGRLASSYEQYF.

This clonotype occurred a few times. The CDR3 sequence: CASRATRTHPGNEQFF. The CDR3 nucleotides read TGTGCCAGCAGGGCCACGCGGACACACCCGGGGAATGAGCAGTTCTTC. This sequence joins TRBV28 and TRBJ2-1, with D perhaps matching TRBD1 or TRBD2 (5 bases each). CDR1 is MDHEN and CDR2 is SYDVKM in the germline V gene. With 6 bases removed from V and 7 bases from J, the gap between germline ends came to 22 bases. CDR3 length: 16 residues.

The sample holds a few counts of this clonotype. J is TRBJ2-7 and V is TRBV15; 8 positions match TRBD1. The ends lost 5 bases at V and 2 bases at J; junction bases unmatched: 5. The germline CDR1 and CDR2 sequences are LNHNV and YYDKDF (reference sequence). The CDR3 covers 14 residues. CDR3 bases: TGTGCCACCAGCCAGGACAGGGCGACCTACGAGCAGTACTTC. Translated: CATSQDRATYEQYF.

This clonotype was found a few times. V is TRBV27 and J is TRBJ1-2; TRBD1 agrees at 9 bases. V lost 3 bases and J lost 0; bases outside the gene matches: 2. CDR3 length: 15 residues. Germline CDR1 MNHEY, CDR2 SMNVEV (reference sequence). The CDR3 nucleotides read TGTGCCAGCAGTTTTACAGGGGGCACTAACTATGGCTACACCTTC. This translates into CASSFTGGTNYGYTF.

This clonotype was counted a few times. This chain joins TRBV7-3 and TRBJ2-3; D is uncertain. Germline lookup yields CDR1 SGHTA and CDR2 FQGTGA. V lost 5 bases and J 0 bases, leaving 15 bases between the germline ends. This CDR3 has 16 amino acids. The CDR3 sequence: CASSKNDISSTDTQYF. As DNA, the CDR3 is TGTGCCAGCAGCAAAAACGATATATCTAGCACAGATACGCAGTATTTT.

Only a few counts were recorded for this clonotype. This chain connects TRBV28 to TRBJ1-1, with D uncertain. V gave up 3 bases and J gave up 3 bases, with 11 bases separating them. Germline lookup yields CDR1 MDHEN and CDR2 SYDVKM. This CDR3 has 14 amino acids. DNA of the CDR3: TGTGCCAGCAGTTTTCGGCCGGCAGACACTGAAGCTTTCTTT. As protein: CASSFRPADTEAFF.